This T cell receptor beta chain was identified during a study of immune heterogeneity within non-small cell lung tumors. The authors used about 600 ng of bulk tumor genomic DNA per sample as template. In surgery, several biopsies were collected from each primary tumor at widely spaced sites. The patients were newly diagnosed with non-small cell lung cancer, had not been treated, and had curative surgery. This clonotype has more than one count but fewer than ten. The authors amplified TCR beta CDR3 by multiplex PCR with 32 V and 13 J primers. MiXCR, run by TCRdb on the multiplex PCR reads, gives a single entry per CDR3 protein. Of about 4,700 distinct CDR3 sequences in the sample, roughly 20% were seen once. The CDR3 consists of 12 residues. V dropped 4 bases and J dropped 11 bases, with 12 bases sitting between them.

The receptor was derived from a man in his fifties or sixties with non-small cell lung cancer. The chain employs TRBV12-3 or TRBV12-4 and TRBJ1-5; the D is unclear. The sample consisted of lung tumor tissue. CDR3 residues: CASSYRPEAQHF. CDR3 sequence (DNA): TGTGCCAGCAGTTACCGCCCTGAAGCCCAGCATTTT.